The 30 T cell receptor beta chains below come from one sample, sequenced in a study of regulatory T cells in long-lasting Graves disease. Noted time point: newly diagnosed GD, antithyroid drugs for less than 3 months. Isolated PBMC RNA provided the starting material for the TCR library. Both iRepertoire HTBI primers and Arm-PCR of CDR3 regions were used to build the TCR beta libraries. TCRdb analysed the multiplex PCR reads with MiXCR anew, one entry per CDR3 protein. The sample has about 400,000 distinct CDR3 sequences, roughly 15% seen once. These data were also reused for a study on T cells in Graves' hyperthyroidism and ophthalmopathy.

The sample was peripheral blood mononuclear cells (PBMCs), taken at new diagnosis, from a patient treated with antithyroid drugs. The receptor set was obtained from a woman aged 18-35 years with Graves disease.

V is TRBV5-1 and J is TRBJ2-7, with 11 bases aligning to TRBD2. Per the germline V gene, CDR1 is SGHRS and CDR2 is YFSETQ. CDR3 length equals 16 residues. The ends lost 4 bases at V and 6 bases at J; junction bases unmatched: 12. The CDR3 here is CASSSQGTSGLREQYF. For the CDR3, the DNA is TGCGCCAGCAGCAGCCAAGGGACTAGCGGCCTCCGCGAGCAGTACTTC.

This clonotype came up many times. The chain has TRBV5-1 and TRBJ2-7; 10 bases map to TRBD1. Trimming cost V 4 bases and J 3 bases; bases outside gene matches: 10. Germline assignment: CDR1 SGHRS and CDR2 YFSETQ. The CDR3 has 16 amino acids. DNA for the CDR3: TGCGCCAGCAGCCCTACCTGGGACAGGGGAAACTACGAGCAGTACTTC. Translation gives CASSPTWDRGNYEQYF.

This clonotype was found a few times. The rearrangement uses TRBV7-9 and TRBJ2-5; tentatively, D is TRBD2 (6 bases). The CDR3 spans 14 residues. In germline, CDR1 is SEHNR, CDR2 FQNEAQ (reference sequence). Trimming left V 5 bases short and J 0 bases short, with 10 bases between. CDR3 bases: TGTGCCAGCAGCCCGGGGGAGTACCAAGAGACCCAGTACTTC. It encodes CASSPGEYQETQYF. The full variable domain, in which reference TRBV7-9 and TRBJ2-5 provide the parts outside the CDR3, is DTGVSQNPRHKITKRGQNVTFRCDPISEHNRLYWYRQTLGQGPEFLTYFQNEAQLEKSRLLSDRFSAERPKGSFSTLEIQRTEQGDSAMYLCASSPGEYQETQYFGPGTRLLVL.

CDR3 amino acids: CASSPTSGGDTQYF. CDR3 coding DNA: TGTGCCAGCAGCCCGACTAGCGGTGGAGATACGCAGTATTTT. This chain connects TRBV7-3 to TRBJ2-3; TRBD2 aligns across 9 bases. CDR1 is SGHTA and CDR2 is FQGTGA in the germline V gene. CDR3 length equals 14 residues. Trimming removed 5 bases from V and 5 bases from J; junction bases left unmatched: 5.

The V and J genes are TRBV20-1 and TRBJ2-7, with 7 bases fitting TRBD2. CDR1 is DFQATT, CDR2 SNEGSKA, per germline (reference sequence). Germline trimming cut 1 base from V and 0 bases from J; bases unmatched to any gene: 9. The length of the CDR3 is 16 residues. This CDR3 is CSARVPSGRSSYEQYF. CDR3 coding DNA: TGCAGTGCTAGAGTCCCTAGCGGCCGGAGCTCCTACGAGCAGTACTTC.

Ten or more counts support this clonotype. The chain carries TRBV3-1 and TRBJ2-5; perhaps TRBD2 as D (7 bases). The germline CDR1 and CDR2 sequences are LGHDT and YNNKEL (reference sequence). V dropped 0 bases and J dropped 9 bases, with 11 bases sitting between them. This CDR3 contains 13 residues. CDR3 residues: CASSQDRGGPQYF. CDR3 coding DNA: TGTGCCAGCAGCCAAGACAGGGGAGGGCCCCAGTACTTC.

In its sample, this clonotype was seen a few times. The chain couples TRBV5-1 to TRBJ2-7, with D possibly TRBD1 on 6 matching bases. Germline V gives CDR1 SGHRS, CDR2 YFSETQ. The CDR3 runs to 16 residues. Trimming pared 3 bases from V and 6 bases from J, leaving 22 bases between. CDR3 in DNA: TGCGCCAGCAGCTCAGGACAGACACGAGCGAGGAGCGAGCAGTACTTC. Translated, it gives CASSSGQTRARSEQYF.

This clonotype was detected a few times. V usage is TRBV20-1 and J usage is TRBJ1-5; D is unclear. The V end lost 0 bases, the J end lost 0 bases, and 12 bases lay between the germline ends. Germline CDR1 is DFQATT and CDR2 is SNEGSKA (reference sequence). CDR3 length: 16 amino acids. The CDR3 nucleotides read TGCAGTGCTAGAGATTTGGCAACCTATAGCAATCAGCCCCAGCATTTT. This translates into CSARDLATYSNQPQHF.

This clonotype was counted ten times or more. The J gene is TRBJ2-5, the V gene TRBV10-3; maybe TRBD2 (6 bases). The CDR3 has 14 residues. With 7 bases removed from V and 5 bases from J, the gap between germline ends came to 17 bases. Germline lookup yields CDR1 ENHRY and CDR2 SYGVKD. CDR3 bases: TGTGCCATCAAGAGGGACTCGAACGCCGAGACCCAGTACTTC. The encoded protein is CAIKRDSNAETQYF.

This clonotype occurred many times. J is TRBJ2-1 and V is TRBV18; a possible D gene is TRBD2 (6 bases). Trimming pared 1 base from V and 3 bases from J, leaving 10 bases between. Germline V CDR1 and CDR2: KGHSH, LQKENI. The CDR3 consists of 15 residues. The CDR3 loop reads CASSPLADGYNEQFF. CDR3 bases: TGTGCCAGCTCACCACTAGCGGATGGCTACAATGAGCAGTTCTTC.

This clonotype has a count of ten or more. The chain is built from TRBV3-1 and TRBJ1-2; tentatively, D is TRBD1 (6 bases). The ends were cut back, 4 bases at V and 7 bases at J, with 16 bases in the middle. CDR1 LGHDT and CDR2 YNNKEL come from the germline V gene (reference sequence). CDR3 size: 14 residues. This CDR3 reads CASSRHGGLGGYTF. CDR3 coding DNA: TGTGCCAGCAGCCGCCACGGGGGGCTTGGTGGCTACACCTTC.

This clonotype was observed many times. The V and J genes are TRBV7-2 and TRBJ2-7; D gene unclear. Germline V gene data show CDR1 as SGHTA and CDR2 as FQGNSA. V was trimmed by 5 bases and J by 2 bases, leaving 13 bases between them. The CDR3 contains 14 residues. This chain's CDR3 is CASSKPAATYEQYF. CDR3 nucleotides: TGTGCCAGCAGCAAGCCGGCAGCTACCTACGAGCAGTACTTC. The full variable domain, in which reference TRBV7-2 and TRBJ2-7 provide the parts outside the CDR3, is GAGVSQSPSNKVTEKGKDVELRCDPISGHTALYWYRQSLGQGLEFLIYFQGNSAPDKSGLPSDRFSAERTGGSVSTLTIQRTQQEDSAVYLCASSKPAATYEQYFGPGTRLTVT.

This clonotype was observed many times. The CDR3 region has the DNA TGTGCCAGCAGTTATGGGGGGCGCACAGATACGCAGTATTTT. This encodes CASSYGGRTDTQYF. The chain employs TRBV6-5 and TRBJ2-3; possibly TRBD1 or TRBD2 for D (6 bases each). Trimming took 3 bases from V and 1 from J, leaving 8 bases between them. The CDR3 is made up of 14 amino acids. The germline CDR1 and CDR2 sequences are MNHEY and SVGAGI.

This clonotype was counted at least ten times. The rearrangement uses TRBV30 and TRBJ2-3, with D possibly being TRBD2 (7 bases). This CDR3 spans 13 amino acids. CDR1 and CDR2 (germline): GTSNPN, SVGIG (reference sequence). Trimming stripped 3 bases from V and 4 bases from J, with 11 bases between. This chain's CDR3 is CAWRGGGADTQYF. DNA of the CDR3: TGTGCCTGGAGAGGGGGGGGAGCAGATACGCAGTATTTT.

This clonotype was counted between two and nine times. V gene TRBV24-1 combines with J gene TRBJ1-5; 9 bases line up with TRBD1. The V gene's germline CDR1 is KGHDR and CDR2 SFDVKD. The CDR3 has 15 residues. Trimming removed 4 bases from V and 9 bases from J; junction bases left unmatched: 9. CDR3 sequence reads: CATSDAGQGPMPQHF. The CDR3 DNA is TGTGCCACCAGTGACGCAGGACAGGGGCCTATGCCCCAGCATTTT.

This clonotype occurred many times. This chain links TRBV28 with TRBJ1-2; no clear D. The CDR3 contains 18 residues. Germline CDR1 reads MDHEN; CDR2 reads SYDVKM. Trimming left V 6 bases short and J 4 bases short, with 27 bases between. The CDR3 loop is CASRPHGLSSIALYGYTF. Here the CDR3 DNA reads TGTGCCAGCAGACCCCACGGGTTGTCCTCTATTGCCCTCTATGGCTACACCTTC.

This clonotype came up many times. The chain employs TRBV3-1 and TRBJ2-1; 8 nucleotides match TRBD2. The germline gives CDR1 LGHDT, CDR2 YNNKEL (reference sequence). The CDR3 loop spans 15 amino acids. Trimming removed 8 bases from V and 9 bases from J; junction bases left unmatched: 15. The CDR3 region is CASSFGDSGVIEQFF. CDR3 sequence (DNA): TGTGCCAGCTCCTTCGGGGATAGCGGGGTGATTGAGCAGTTCTTC.

On this clonotype: A far larger clone differs by one base, so this is likely a read error. J is TRBJ2-7 and V is TRBV2, with 8 bases lining up with TRBD1. The assigned J gene may be wrong: the sequence end matches TRBJ1-2 better. The CDR3 covers 16 residues. The germline V gene has CDR1 SNHLY and CDR2 FYNNEI. CDR3 loop: CASMLKQGQAYRGYTF. The CDR3 DNA reads as TGTGCCAGCATGCTGAAACAGGGACAGGCATATCGAGGCTACACCTTC.

This chain links TRBV6-1 with TRBJ1-5, with no clear D. The germline gives CDR1 MNHNS, CDR2 SASEGT. The CDR3 consists of 13 residues. Trimming pared 5 bases from V and 2 bases from J, leaving 7 bases between. The CDR3 region is CASSNWGNQPQHF. CDR3 nucleotides: TGTGCCAGCAGTAATTGGGGCAATCAGCCCCAGCATTTT.

This clonotype was counted only a few times. The chain uses TRBV20-1 and TRBJ1-5; D might be TRBD1 (5 bases). V lost 5 bases to trimming and J lost 7 bases, with 12 bases between them. CDR3 length: 12 residues. Germline V gene sequence: CDR1 DFQATT, CDR2 SNEGSKA (reference sequence). The CDR3 nucleotides are TGCAGTGCTCGAAGCGGGGACCAGCCCCAGCATTTT. This encodes CSARSGDQPQHF.

As regards this clonotype: It may be a read error: a sequence one base away is much more abundant. This CDR3 is missing its conserved last phenylalanine or tryptophan, likely due to a read error. This sequence joins TRBV7-3 and TRBJ2-3; TRBD2 matches 10 bases. CDR1 and CDR2 from the germline V gene are SGHTA and FQGTGA. The J segment lost 1 base and the V segment lost 4 bases, leaving 8 bases of the junction unmatched. This CDR3 spans 17 amino acids. CDR3 residues: CASSSSKLAGGTDTQYV. CDR3 bases: TGTGCCAGCAGCTCCTCCAAGCTAGCGGGGGGCACAGATACGCAGTATGTT.

V is TRBV12-3 or TRBV12-4 and J is TRBJ1-1; D not certain. The CDR3 consists of 14 residues. Trimming took 1 base from V and 9 from J, leaving 15 bases between them. This chain's CDR3 is CASSLGGSYGKAFF. The CDR3 DNA is TGTGCCAGCAGTTTAGGAGGGTCATATGGGAAAGCTTTCTTT.

This clonotype has ten or more counts. The chain couples TRBV28 to TRBJ2-3; D possibly matches TRBD1 or TRBD2 (6 bases each). Germline V CDR1 and CDR2: MDHEN, SYDVKM. Trimming removed 3 bases at V and 1 base at J, with 11 bases between. The CDR3 runs 15 residues. This chain's CDR3 is CASSFGGAGTDTQYF. The DNA for the CDR3 is TGTGCCAGCAGTTTCGGGGGCGCGGGCACAGATACGCAGTATTTT.

The chain has TRBV30 and TRBJ1-5; 11 bases align to TRBD1. Germline assignment: CDR1 GTSNPN and CDR2 SVGIG (reference sequence). This CDR3 comprises 16 residues. J gave up 1 base and V 2 bases, and 4 bases lay outside the gene matches. DNA for the CDR3: TGTGCCTGGAGTCCCGGGACAGGGGGGAGCAATCAGCCCCAGCATTTT. Its protein is CAWSPGTGGSNQPQHF. The complete variable domain, with remaining parts taken from reference TRBV30 and TRBJ1-5, reads SQTIHQWPATLVQPVGSPLSLECTVEGTSNPNLYWYRQAAGRGLQLLFYSVGIGQISSEVPQNLSASRPQDRQFILSSKKLLLSDSGFYLCAWSPGTGGSNQPQHFGDGTRLSIL.

In its sample, this clonotype was seen many times. This chain connects TRBV30 to TRBJ1-1, with TRBD1 matching 11 bases. In germline, CDR1 is GTSNPN, CDR2 SVGIG (reference sequence). V shed 5 bases and J 6 bases; nucleotides not matched to a gene: 8. This CDR3 region has 14 residues. The chain's CDR3 is CAWLDRGRPSEAFF. CDR3 DNA sequence: TGTGCCTGGCTGGACAGGGGGCGCCCCTCTGAAGCTTTCTTT.

The rearrangement links TRBV6-4 to TRBJ2-2; 8 bases map to TRBD1. The CDR3 has 15 residues. Germline V gene sequence: CDR1 MRHNA, CDR2 SNTAGT. The V segment lost 5 bases and the J segment 0 bases; nucleotides outside the gene matches: 2. The CDR3 DNA reads TGTGCCAGCAGTCAGGGACAGGCGAACACCGGGGAGCTGTTTTTT. Its protein is CASSQGQANTGELFF.

This clonotype appeared a single time. This chain uses TRBV11-2 with TRBJ2-7; no clear D. V shed 5 bases and J shed 4 bases, with 12 bases lying between them. Looked up from germline, CDR1 is SGHAT and CDR2 is FQNNGV. The CDR3 is 13 amino acids. In DNA, the CDR3 is TGTGCCAGCAGCATCCTCCTCTTGTACGAGCAGTACTTC. The encoded protein is CASSILLLYEQYF.

This clonotype was detected ten times or more. V and J are TRBV6-1 and TRBJ1-2, with TRBD1 matching 10 bases. The CDR3 is 13 residues long. The ends lost 6 bases at V and 14 bases at J; junction bases unmatched: 12. The germline CDR1 and CDR2 sequences are MNHNS and SASEGT. The CDR3 DNA reads TGTGCCAGCAGAAAACCGGGACAGGGGAAGGGGACCTTC. Protein sequence: CASRKPGQGKGTF.

This clonotype occurred many times. This chain uses TRBV18 with TRBJ2-6; 7 bases are a match to TRBD1. CDR1 and CDR2 from the germline V gene are KGHSH and LQKENI. CDR3 length: 17 amino acids. V was clipped by 3 bases and J by 0 bases; unmatched bases: 5. The DNA for the CDR3 is TGTGCCAGCTCACCCGGGACAGCCCTCTCTGGGGCCAACGTCCTGACTTTC. It specifies CASSPGTALSGANVLTF. The variable domain in full, completed from reference TRBV18 and TRBJ2-6, reads NAGVMQNPRHLVRRRGQEARLRCSPMKGHSHVYWYRQLPEEGLKFMVYLQKENIIDESGMPKERFSAEFPKEGPSILRIQQVVRGDSAAYFCASSPGTALSGANVLTFGAGSRLTVL.

The table lists this clonotype with a few counts. The chain uses TRBV2 and TRBJ1-6; D ambiguous. The germline V and J ends were trimmed by 6 bases and 10 bases, with 7 bases remaining between them. The CDR3 totals 11 residues. CDR1 is SNHLY and CDR2 is FYNNEI in the germline V gene. The CDR3 DNA follows: TGTGCCAGCAGGGGCCGATCACCCCTCCACTTT. Amino acids: CASRGRSPLHF. The whole variable domain, filled in from reference TRBV2 and TRBJ1-6, reads EPEVTQTPSHQVTQMGQEVILRCVPISNHLYFYWYRQILGQKVEFLVSFYNNEISEKSEIFDDQFSVERPDGSNFTLKIRSTKLEDSAMYFCASRGRSPLHFGNGTRLTVT.